A single sample is the source of the 13 T cell receptor beta chains below, sequenced in a study of CD8 T cells in ankylosing spondylitis. TCRdb reprocessed the 5' RACE reads via MiXCR and lists one record per CDR3 protein. The top ten hold 1.1% of the sample, which has about 360,000 distinct CDR3 sequences, roughly 15% seen once. The sample taken for sequencing was blood, either unsorted or a sorted T cell fraction (not recorded which). The receptors shown here come from a male donor with ankylosing spondylitis or in good health (not recorded which).

This clonotype was counted ten times or more. The gene calls are TRBV5-1 and TRBJ2-5; D call uncertain. Trimming left V 0 bases short and J 2 bases short, with 8 bases between. CDR3 length: 14 residues. Germline V gene lookup returns CDR1 SGHRS and CDR2 YFSETQ. CDR3 amino acids: CASSLGAGQETQYF. The CDR3 DNA sequence: TGCGCCAGCAGCTTGGGTGCAGGACAAGAGACCCAGTACTTC.

This clonotype has a count of ten or more. The V and J genes are TRBV14 and TRBJ1-2; no clear D gene. Germline CDR1 is SGHDN and CDR2 is FVKESK. Trimming left V 0 bases short and J 7 bases short, with 12 bases between. This CDR3 comprises 14 residues. The CDR3 spells CASSQDLSRRGYTF. In DNA form, the CDR3 reads TGTGCCAGCAGCCAAGATCTGTCCAGGCGTGGCTACACCTTC.

This clonotype appeared a few times. The chain carries TRBV7-2 and TRBJ2-5; D gene uncertain. Germline V CDR1 and CDR2: SGHTA, FQGNSA. The CDR3 is 13 amino acids. The V and J ends lost 4 bases and 1 base respectively, with 7 bases between them. CDR3 region: CASSSPLQETQYF. The CDR3 bases are TGTGCCAGCAGCTCCCCCCTCCAAGAGACCCAGTACTTC.

This clonotype was picked up many times. The CDR3 is CASSPVSQGKGTEAFF. DNA of the CDR3: TGCGCCAGCAGCCCAGTCTCACAGGGAAAGGGGACTGAAGCTTTCTTT. The V and J genes are TRBV4-1 and TRBJ1-1; the D gene is possibly TRBD1 (6 bases). With 4 bases removed from V and 5 bases from J, the gap between germline ends came to 20 bases. The length of the CDR3 is 16 residues. The germline V gene has CDR1 MGHRA and CDR2 YSYEKL.

Only a few counts were recorded for this clonotype. V is TRBV12-3 or TRBV12-4 and J is TRBJ2-2, with no clear D. This CDR3 has 13 amino acids. V was clipped by 6 bases and J by 4 bases, with 9 bases between them. The CDR3 loop is CASRADFTGELFF. The CDR3 bases are TGTGCCAGCAGGGCTGACTTCACCGGGGAGCTGTTTTTT.

This clonotype was observed at least ten times. The V call is TRBV12-3 or TRBV12-4, the J call TRBJ2-1, with D unresolved. CDR3 size: 13 residues. Deletions cut 0 bases from V and 10 bases from J, with 10 bases between. CDR3 in amino acids: CASSLAEGYEQFF. CDR3 in DNA: TGTGCCAGCAGTTTAGCGGAAGGGTACGAGCAGTTCTTC.

This rearrangement joins TRBV10-3 to TRBJ2-7; D call uncertain. Deletions cut 6 bases from V and 2 bases from J, with 11 bases between. Germline V gene data show CDR1 as ENHRY and CDR2 as SYGVKD. The CDR3 covers 13 residues. The chain's CDR3 is CAISLQLAYEQYF. CDR3 DNA: TGTGCCATCAGCCTACAACTCGCCTACGAGCAGTACTTC.

This clonotype was counted between two and nine times. The rearrangement uses TRBV12-3 or TRBV12-4 and TRBJ2-7; a weak D match, TRBD2 (6 bases). With 5 bases removed from V and 2 bases from J, the gap between germline ends came to 16 bases. CDR3 size: 15 residues. CDR3 residues: CASSPPLGGTYEQYF. The CDR3, as DNA: TGTGCCAGCAGTCCCCCCCTGGGCGGGACCTACGAGCAGTACTTC.

This clonotype was seen more than once but under ten times. The rearrangement links TRBV7-8 to TRBJ2-5; 12 bases map to TRBD2. The CDR3 totals 15 residues. Germline CDR1 is SGHVS and CDR2 is FQNEAQ. V gave up 5 bases and J gave up 5 bases; unmatched junction bases: 6. The CDR3: CASSRLAGDGETQYF. CDR3 in DNA: TGTGCCAGCAGCCGACTAGCGGGAGATGGGGAGACCCAGTACTTC.

At least ten counts were recorded for this clonotype. The CDR3 spells CATSDGTSGLYNEQFF. Here the CDR3 DNA reads TGTGCCACCAGTGATGGAACTAGCGGTCTTTACAATGAGCAGTTCTTC. The chain links TRBV24-1 to TRBJ2-1, with 8 bases fitting TRBD2. This CDR3 has 16 amino acids. The V gene's germline CDR1 is KGHDR and CDR2 SFDVKD. J lost 4 bases, V lost 3 bases, and 7 bases had no gene match.

This clonotype was seen at least ten times. The chain couples TRBV7-9 to TRBJ1-1; unclear D gene. The V gene's germline CDR1 is SEHNR and CDR2 FQNEAQ (reference sequence). The CDR3 spans 12 residues. Trimming shortened V by 5 bases and J by 1 base, and 5 bases separated the two germline ends. The DNA for the CDR3 is TGTGCCAGCAGCCCCCGGAACACTGAAGCTTTCTTT. Protein product: CASSPRNTEAFF.

J is TRBJ2-2 and V is TRBV20-1; 11 bases fit TRBD2. The CDR3 runs to 15 residues. Germline V gene data show CDR1 as DFQATT and CDR2 as SNEGSKA (reference sequence). V lost 5 bases and J lost 6; bases outside the gene matches: 8. The CDR3 is CSAYPSGGYAGELFF. As DNA, the CDR3 is TGCAGTGCTTACCCTAGCGGGGGGTACGCCGGGGAGCTGTTTTTT.

V usage is TRBV12-3 or TRBV12-4 and J usage is TRBJ1-1; 7 bases align to TRBD1. The CDR3 sequence is 15 residues long. V shed 8 bases and J 1 base; nucleotides not matched to a gene: 10. The CDR3 sequence: CASGRRQGGNTEAFF. As DNA, the CDR3 is TGTGCCAGCGGGAGACGTCAGGGGGGGAACACTGAAGCTTTCTTT.